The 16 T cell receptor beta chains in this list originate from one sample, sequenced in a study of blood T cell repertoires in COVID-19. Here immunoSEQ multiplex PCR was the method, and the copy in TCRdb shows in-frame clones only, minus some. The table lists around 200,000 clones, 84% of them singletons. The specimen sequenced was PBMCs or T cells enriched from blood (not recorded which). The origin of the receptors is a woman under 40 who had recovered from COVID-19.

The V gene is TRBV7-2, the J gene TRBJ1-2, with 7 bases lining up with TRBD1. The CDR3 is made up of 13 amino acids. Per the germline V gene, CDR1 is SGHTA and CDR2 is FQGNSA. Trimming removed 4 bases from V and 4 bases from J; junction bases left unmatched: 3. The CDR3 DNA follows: TGTGCCAGCAGCTCTACAGGGGCCTATGGCTACACCTTC. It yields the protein CASSSTGAYGYTF.

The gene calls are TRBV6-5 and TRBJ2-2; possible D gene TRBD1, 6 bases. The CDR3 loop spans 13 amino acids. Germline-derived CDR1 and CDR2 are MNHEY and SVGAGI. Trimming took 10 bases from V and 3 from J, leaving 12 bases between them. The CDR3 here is CATKQGDTGELFF. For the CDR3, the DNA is TGTGCCACCAAACAGGGTGACACCGGGGAGCTGTTTTTT.

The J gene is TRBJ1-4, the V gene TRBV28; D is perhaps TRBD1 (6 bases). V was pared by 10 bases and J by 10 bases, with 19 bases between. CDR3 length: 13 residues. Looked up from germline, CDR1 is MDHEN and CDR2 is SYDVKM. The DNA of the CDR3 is TGTGCCACTCTGGGGGGGCGGCGTGGAAAACTGTTTTTT. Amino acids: CATLGGRRGKLFF. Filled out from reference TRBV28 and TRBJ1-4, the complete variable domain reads DVKVTQSSRYLVKRTGEKVFLECVQDMDHENMFWYRQDPGLGLRLIYFSYDVKMKEKGDIPEGYSVSREKKERFSLILESASTNQTSMYLCATLGGRRGKLFFGSGTQLSVL.

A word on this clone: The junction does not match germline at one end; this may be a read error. The DNA of the CDR3 is TGTGCTAGCAGCTTTAGAGTGAACACTGAAGCTTTCTTT. Translating it yields CASSFRVNTEAFF. The chain links TRBV7-7 to TRBJ1-1; D call uncertain. There are 13 residues in the CDR3. In germline, CDR1 is SSHAT, CDR2 FNYEAQ (reference sequence).

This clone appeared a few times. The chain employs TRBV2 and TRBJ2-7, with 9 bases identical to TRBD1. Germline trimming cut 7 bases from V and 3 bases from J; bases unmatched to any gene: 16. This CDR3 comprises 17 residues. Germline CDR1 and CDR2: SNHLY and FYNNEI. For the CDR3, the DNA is TGTGCCAGCAAAGGGAACCCGGGACAGGGTAAAGACTACGAGCAGTACGTC. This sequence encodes CASKGNPGQGKDYEQYV.

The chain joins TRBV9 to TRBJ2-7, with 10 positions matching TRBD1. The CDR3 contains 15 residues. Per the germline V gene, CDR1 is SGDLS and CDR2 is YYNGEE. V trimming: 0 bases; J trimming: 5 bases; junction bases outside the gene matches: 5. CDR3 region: CASSVVGTGVDEQYF. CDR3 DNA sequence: TGTGCCAGCAGCGTAGTGGGGACAGGGGTAGACGAGCAGTACTTC. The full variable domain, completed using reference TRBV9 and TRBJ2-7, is DSGVTQTPKHLITATGQRVTLRCSPRSGDLSVYWYQQSLDQGLQFLIQYYNGEERAKGNILERFSAQQFPDLHSELNLSSLELGDSALYFCASSVVGTGVDEQYFGPGTRLTVT.

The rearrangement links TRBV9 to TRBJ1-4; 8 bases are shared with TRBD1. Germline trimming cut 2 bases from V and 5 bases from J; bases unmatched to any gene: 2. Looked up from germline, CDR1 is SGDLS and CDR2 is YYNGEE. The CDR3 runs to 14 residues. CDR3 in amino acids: CASSVRDRNEKLFF. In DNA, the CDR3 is TGTGCCAGCAGCGTCCGGGACAGGAATGAAAAACTGTTTTTT. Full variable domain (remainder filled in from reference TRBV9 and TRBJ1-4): DSGVTQTPKHLITATGQRVTLRCSPRSGDLSVYWYQQSLDQGLQFLIQYYNGEERAKGNILERFSAQQFPDLHSELNLSSLELGDSALYFCASSVRDRNEKLFFGSGTQLSVL.

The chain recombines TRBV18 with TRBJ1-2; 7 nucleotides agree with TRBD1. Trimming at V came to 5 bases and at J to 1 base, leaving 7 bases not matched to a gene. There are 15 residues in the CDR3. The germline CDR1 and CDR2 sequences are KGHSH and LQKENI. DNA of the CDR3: TGTGCCAGCTCAGACGACAGGGATCTTAACTATGGCTACACCTTC. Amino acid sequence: CASSDDRDLNYGYTF. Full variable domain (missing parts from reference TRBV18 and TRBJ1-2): NAGVMQNPRHLVRRRGQEARLRCSPMKGHSHVYWYRQLPEEGLKFMVYLQKENIIDESGMPKERFSAEFPKEGPSILRIQQVVRGDSAAYFCASSDDRDLNYGYTFGSGTRLTVV.

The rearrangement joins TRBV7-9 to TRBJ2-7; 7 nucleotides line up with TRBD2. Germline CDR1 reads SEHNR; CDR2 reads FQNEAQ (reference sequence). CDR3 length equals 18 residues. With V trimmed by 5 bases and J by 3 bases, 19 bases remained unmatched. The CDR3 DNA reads TGTGCCAGCAGCCCCCCGATTTGGGAGCGGGACTATATCTACGAGCAGTACTTC. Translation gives CASSPPIWERDYIYEQYF.

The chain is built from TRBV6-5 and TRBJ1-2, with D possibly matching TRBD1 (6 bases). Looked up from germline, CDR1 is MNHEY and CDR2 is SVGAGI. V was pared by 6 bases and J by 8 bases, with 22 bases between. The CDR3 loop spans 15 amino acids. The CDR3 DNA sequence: TGTGCCAGCAGAGATACAGGGTTCGGTACAAAGGGCTACACCTTC. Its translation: CASRDTGFGTKGYTF.

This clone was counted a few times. In DNA, the CDR3 is TGTGCCAGCAGCCTTAGCGGGGGGGCCAGGTCTTTAGGGGAGACCCAGTACTTC. It specifies CASSLSGGARSLGETQYF. V usage is TRBV7-6 and J usage is TRBJ2-5; 11 nucleotides agree with TRBD2. There are 18 residues in the CDR3. Germline V CDR1 and CDR2: SGHVS, FNYEAQ. V lost 5 bases and J lost 5; bases outside the gene matches: 16.

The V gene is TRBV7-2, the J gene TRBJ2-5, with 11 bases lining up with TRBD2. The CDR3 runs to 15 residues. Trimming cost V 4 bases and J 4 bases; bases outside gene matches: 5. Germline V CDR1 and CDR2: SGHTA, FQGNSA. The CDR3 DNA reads TGTGCCAGCAGCTCTAGCGGGGGGCCCTCAGAGACCCAGTACTTC. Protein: CASSSSGGPSETQYF.

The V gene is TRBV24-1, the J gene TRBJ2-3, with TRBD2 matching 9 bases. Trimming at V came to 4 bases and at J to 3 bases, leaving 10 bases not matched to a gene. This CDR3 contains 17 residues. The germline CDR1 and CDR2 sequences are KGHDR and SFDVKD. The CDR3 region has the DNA TGTGCCACCAGTGACCCTCCGGGGGCGGGAGGGACAGATACGCAGTATTTT. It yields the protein CATSDPPGAGGTDTQYF.

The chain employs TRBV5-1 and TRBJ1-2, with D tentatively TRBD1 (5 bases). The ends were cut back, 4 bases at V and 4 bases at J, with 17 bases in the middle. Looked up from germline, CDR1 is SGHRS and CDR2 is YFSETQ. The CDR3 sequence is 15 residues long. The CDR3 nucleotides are TGCGCCAGCAGCCCCTCGGGGGGGTCCTCCTATGGCTACACCTTC. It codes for CASSPSGGSSYGYTF.

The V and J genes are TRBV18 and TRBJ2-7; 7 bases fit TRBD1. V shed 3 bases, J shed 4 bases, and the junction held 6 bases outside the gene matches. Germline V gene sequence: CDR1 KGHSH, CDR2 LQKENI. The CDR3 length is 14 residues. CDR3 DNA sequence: TGTGCCAGCTCACCGACGGGACAGAATTACGAGCAGTACTTC. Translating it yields CASSPTGQNYEQYF.

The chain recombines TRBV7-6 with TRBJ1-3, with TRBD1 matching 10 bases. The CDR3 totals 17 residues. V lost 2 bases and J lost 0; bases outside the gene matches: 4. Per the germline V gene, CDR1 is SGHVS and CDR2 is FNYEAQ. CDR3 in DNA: TGTGCCAGCAGCTTAACAGACAGGGGGCTCTCTGGAAACACCATATATTTT. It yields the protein CASSLTDRGLSGNTIYF.